The clone carrying this T cell receptor (beta chain) is termed large. Germline V gene data show CDR1 as SGDLS and CDR2 as YYNGEE. The CDR3 is 13 residues long. The V end lost 0 bases, the J end lost 8 bases, and 11 bases lay between the germline ends. The data stem from a study of immune reconstitution after stem cell transplant in scleroderma. TCRdb fed the RT-PCR reads into MiXCR, producing one record per CDR3 protein. The table includes about 1,600 distinct CDR3 sequences, about 7.4% detected once. Sample collection occurred before or after autologous hematopoietic stem cell transplantation (not recorded which). This sequence was found in a male donor with systemic sclerosis. The chain carries TRBV9 and TRBJ1-2; unclear D gene. CDR3 sequence (DNA): TGTGCCAGCAGCGTAGGGCAGGTCGACGGCTACACCTTC. Its protein is CASSVGQVDGYTF.